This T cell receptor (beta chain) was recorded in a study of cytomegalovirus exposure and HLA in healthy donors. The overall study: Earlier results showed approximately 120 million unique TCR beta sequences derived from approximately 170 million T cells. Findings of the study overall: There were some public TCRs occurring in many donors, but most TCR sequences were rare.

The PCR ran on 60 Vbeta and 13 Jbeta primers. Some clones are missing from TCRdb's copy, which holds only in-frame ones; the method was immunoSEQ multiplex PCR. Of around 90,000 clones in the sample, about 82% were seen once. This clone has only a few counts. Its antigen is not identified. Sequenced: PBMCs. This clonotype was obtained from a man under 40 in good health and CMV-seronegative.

CDR3 region: CASSLGQGVPNEKLFF. The CDR3 nucleotides read TGTGCCAGCAGCTTGGGACAGGGGGTACCTAATGAAAAACTGTTTTTT. The J gene is TRBJ1-4, the V gene TRBV5-4, with 9 positions matching TRBD1. Losses at the gene ends were 0 bases for V and 3 bases for J; bases not matched to a gene: 3. The CDR3 is 16 residues long. Germline CDR1 SGHNT, CDR2 YYREEE (reference sequence).